These 19 T cell receptor beta chains were sequenced from one sample in a study of T cell changes during pregnancy in multiple sclerosis. The table came from immunoSEQ multiplex PCR; TCRdb's copy has only in-frame clones and leaves some out. The table shows roughly 42,000 clones, with around 90% occurring only once. Sequenced material: CD4+ T cells from peripheral blood mononuclear cells, taken in the first trimester of pregnancy. These receptors were taken from a female donor with multiple sclerosis, enrolled in a pregnancy study.

This sequence joins TRBV7-2 and TRBJ2-3; tentatively, D is TRBD1 (6 bases). The CDR3 is 12 residues long. The V end lost 5 bases, the J end lost 8 bases, and 11 bases lay between the germline ends. From germline, CDR1 is SGHTA and CDR2 FQGNSA. The DNA for the CDR3 is TGTGCCAGCAGCCCAGGGGTTGGTACGCAGTATTTT. Translating gives CASSPGVGTQYF.

This chain joins TRBV27 and TRBJ2-1, with 7 bases identical to TRBD2. The germline V gene has CDR1 MNHEY and CDR2 SMNVEV (reference sequence). This CDR3 region has 15 residues. The J segment lost 8 bases and the V segment lost 3 bases, leaving 10 bases of the junction unmatched. This chain's CDR3 is CASSFRRGSHHEQFF. The CDR3 DNA reads as TGTGCCAGCAGTTTTCGGCGGGGGAGCCACCATGAGCAGTTCTTC.

J is TRBJ1-1 and V is TRBV19, with D tentatively TRBD1 (6 bases). Germline lookup yields CDR1 LNHDA and CDR2 SQIVND (reference sequence). V was pared by 7 bases and J by 5 bases, with 14 bases between. This CDR3 contains 13 residues. The CDR3 sequence is CASIPPTGTEAFF. The CDR3 bases are TGTGCCAGTATCCCACCGACAGGAACTGAAGCTTTCTTT.

This chain links TRBV5-1 with TRBJ2-1; 11 bases are a match to TRBD2. The ends lost 4 bases at V and 3 bases at J; junction bases unmatched: 3. The CDR3 runs to 15 residues. Germline assignment: CDR1 SGHRS and CDR2 YFSETQ. CDR3 sequence (DNA): TGCGCCAGCAGCCTAGGGACTAGCGGCTACAATGAGCAGTTCTTC. Its translation is CASSLGTSGYNEQFF.

J is TRBJ1-5 and V is TRBV29-1; D remains ambiguous. CDR1 SQVTM and CDR2 ANQGSEA come from the germline V gene. The CDR3 is 13 amino acids. Trimming took 3 bases from V and 1 from J, leaving 7 bases between them. The CDR3 sequence: CSVEWQSNQPQHF. The CDR3 bases are TGCAGCGTTGAGTGGCAGAGCAATCAGCCCCAGCATTTT.

There are a few counts of this clone. The chain joins TRBV18 to TRBJ2-3; 9 bases map to TRBD1. This CDR3 contains 16 residues. The V and J ends lost 1 base and 2 bases, in that order; junction bases with no gene match: 4. Per germline, CDR1 KGHSH and CDR2 LQKENI. In DNA form, the CDR3 reads TGTGCCAGCTCACCACGGAGACAGGGGGTCACAGATACGCAGTATTTT. Translation gives CASSPRRQGVTDTQYF.

The chain carries TRBV5-4 and TRBJ2-1; a possible D gene is TRBD1 (6 bases). Looked up from germline, CDR1 is SGHNT and CDR2 is YYREEE (reference sequence). CDR3 length: 16 amino acids. V lost 3 bases and J lost 0, with 13 bases in between. This CDR3 reads CASSSLGGASYNEQFF. CDR3 nucleotide sequence: TGTGCCAGCAGCTCGTTAGGGGGTGCCTCCTACAATGAGCAGTTCTTC.

The chain joins TRBV6-5 to TRBJ2-1; 9 bases are shared with TRBD2. The germline CDR1 and CDR2 sequences are MNHEY and SVGAGI. The CDR3 runs 14 residues. V lost 6 bases and J lost 10; bases outside the gene matches: 10. Here the CDR3 DNA reads TGTGCCAGCAGACGACTAGCGGAGGGAGGGGAGCAGTTCTTC. Translation: CASRRLAEGGEQFF.

The V and J genes are TRBV7-9 and TRBJ1-1; 9 positions agree with TRBD1. CDR3 length: 16 amino acids. The ends lost 8 bases at V and 7 bases at J; junction bases unmatched: 17. Germline-derived CDR1 and CDR2 are SEHNR and FQNEAQ (reference sequence). CDR3 coding DNA: TGTGCCAGCGGGGGGACAGGGCCCCGTATTACCCGTGAAGCTTTCTTT. As protein: CASGGTGPRITREAFF. The whole variable domain, filled in from reference TRBV7-9 and TRBJ1-1, reads DTGVSQNPRHKITKRGQNVTFRCDPISEHNRLYWYRQTLGQGPEFLTYFQNEAQLEKSRLLSDRFSAERPKGSFSTLEIQRTEQGDSAMYLCASGGTGPRITREAFFGQGTRLTVV.

The chain carries TRBV4-1 and TRBJ2-7; TRBD2 might be the D (7 bases). This CDR3 has 15 residues. Germline V gene lookup returns CDR1 MGHRA and CDR2 YSYEKL. The V gene lost 0 bases and the J gene lost 7 bases, with 16 bases spanning the gap. The DNA for the CDR3 is TGCGCCAGCAGCCAAGACCCCCACGGGGGGCGGGAGCAGTACTTC. Translating gives CASSQDPHGGREQYF.

This clone turned up a few times. The rearrangement joins TRBV4-1 to TRBJ1-3; tentative D call: TRBD1 (5 bases). CDR1 and CDR2 (germline): MGHRA, YSYEKL. V was shortened by 6 bases and J by 2 bases, with 14 bases between the two germline ends. This CDR3 has 15 residues. CDR3 in amino acids: CASSAGRAPGNTIYF. The CDR3 nucleotides are TGCGCCAGCAGTGCGGGACGAGCTCCTGGAAACACCATATATTTT.

CDR3 sequence reads: CASTQPTGLDEKLFF. Written as DNA, the CDR3 is TGTGCCAGCACCCAACCGACAGGGCTGGATGAAAAACTGTTTTTT. The gene calls are TRBV6-4 and TRBJ1-4; 7 bases agree with TRBD1. The CDR3 covers 15 residues. Germline V gene data show CDR1 as MRHNA and CDR2 as SNTAGT. The V segment lost 7 bases and the J segment 6 bases; nucleotides outside the gene matches: 11.

J is TRBJ1-5 and V is TRBV19; TRBD1 matches at 9 bases. The V segment lost 5 bases and the J segment 7 bases; nucleotides outside the gene matches: 6. This CDR3 comprises 14 residues. The V gene's germline CDR1 is LNHDA and CDR2 SQIVND (reference sequence). CDR3 coding DNA: TGTGCCAGTAGTGGGGACAGGGCGGGCCAGCCCCAGCATTTT. Amino acid sequence: CASSGDRAGQPQHF.

V gene TRBV19 combines with J gene TRBJ2-3; no firm D call. Trimming cost V 3 bases and J 5 bases, with 15 bases left between them. The CDR3 extends over 15 amino acids. The germline gives CDR1 LNHDA, CDR2 SQIVND (reference sequence). The CDR3 loop reads CASSMGDVPGDTQYF. DNA for the CDR3: TGTGCCAGTAGTATGGGTGACGTACCGGGAGATACGCAGTATTTT.

J is TRBJ2-1 and V is TRBV11-2; TRBD2 agrees at 10 bases. Germline V CDR1 and CDR2: SGHAT, FQNNGV. V was clipped by 4 bases and J by 12 bases; unmatched bases: 3. This CDR3 region has 12 residues. The CDR3 DNA reads as TGTGCCAGCAGCTCCAGCGGGAGGGGGCAGTTCTTC. Its translation is CASSSSGRGQFF.

This chain uses TRBV5-1 with TRBJ2-3; D is perhaps TRBD2 (5 bases). The V end lost 4 bases, the J end lost 6 bases, and 12 bases lay between the germline ends. Germline CDR1 is SGHRS and CDR2 is YFSETQ. The CDR3 is made up of 13 amino acids. DNA for the CDR3: TGCGCCAGCAGCGCCCGAGGCGGGGATACGCAGTATTTT. This translates into CASSARGGDTQYF.

V is TRBV5-1 and J is TRBJ2-5; TRBD2 matches 8 bases. Germline V gives CDR1 SGHRS, CDR2 YFSETQ. The CDR3 totals 15 residues. V was clipped by 0 bases and J by 5 bases; unmatched bases: 6. The CDR3 reads CASSLGGRPGETQYF. Here the CDR3 DNA reads TGCGCCAGCAGCTTGGGCGGGAGGCCGGGGGAGACCCAGTACTTC.

J is TRBJ1-4 and V is TRBV2; D uncertain. The CDR3 has 14 residues. CDR1 and CDR2 from the germline V gene are SNHLY and FYNNEI. Trimming pared 2 bases from V and 1 base from J, leaving 5 bases between. CDR3 in DNA: TGTGCCAGCAGTGAATTAGTAACTAATGAAAAACTGTTTTTT. Translated, it gives CASSELVTNEKLFF. Using reference TRBV2 and TRBJ1-4 for the parts outside the CDR3, the full variable domain is EPEVTQTPSHQVTQMGQEVILRCVPISNHLYFYWYRQILGQKVEFLVSFYNNEISEKSEIFDDQFSVERPDGSNFTLKIRSTKLEDSAMYFCASSELVTNEKLFFGSGTQLSVL.

The chain has TRBV6-4 and TRBJ1-2; the D is unclear. This CDR3 has 12 amino acids. CDR1 and CDR2 (germline): MRHNA, SNTAGT. V lost 4 bases to trimming and J lost 4 bases, with 7 bases between them. Here the CDR3 reads CASSGDTYGYTF. CDR3 coding DNA: TGTGCCAGCAGTGGTGACACCTATGGCTACACCTTC.